Following are 24 T cell receptor beta chains from one sample sequenced in a study of blood T cells in healthy people across ages. A sample-barcoded 5' primer and a J-beta primer mix were used in a second PCR of about 7 to 12 cycles. Via MiXCR, TCRdb re-called the 5' RACE reads, giving one row per CDR3 protein. The sample includes roughly 790,000 distinct CDR3 sequences, around 40% of them seen just once. Sequences were obtained from blood. Receptors were obtained from a woman aged 55-70 years in good health.

The chain links TRBV27 to TRBJ2-1, with 12 bases lining up with TRBD2. Germline V gives CDR1 MNHEY, CDR2 SMNVEV (reference sequence). Unmatched junction bases numbered 7, after V lost 4 bases and J lost 9 bases. This CDR3 contains 15 residues. In DNA, the CDR3 is TGTGCCAGCAGTTCGCGACTAGCGGGAGAGGTTGAGCAGTTCTTC. It encodes CASSSRLAGEVEQFF.

This rearrangement joins TRBV7-2 to TRBJ2-1; 9 positions agree with TRBD2. The J call could be wrong; TRBJ2-7 is a better fit for the DNA end. The CDR3 covers 16 residues. The germline CDR1 and CDR2 sequences are SGHTA and FQGNSA. CDR3 nucleotide sequence: TGTGCCAGCAGCTGGGCAGCGGGAGGAGTCTACAATGAGCAGTACTTC. Translated, it gives CASSWAAGGVYNEQYF.

V and J are TRBV5-1 and TRBJ2-3; possibly TRBD1 or TRBD2 for D (5 bases each). Trimming removed 5 bases from V and 1 base from J, with 17 bases in between. Germline loops: CDR1 SGHRS, CDR2 YFSETQ. The CDR3 is made up of 16 amino acids. The CDR3 sequence: CASRRDRRVGTDTQYF. The CDR3 DNA reads as TGCGCCAGCAGACGGGATCGCAGGGTGGGCACAGATACGCAGTATTTT.

The chain carries TRBV9 and TRBJ2-4; 12 positions match TRBD2. The DNA end is more similar to TRBJ2-5, so the J call may be wrong. The CDR3 has 22 amino acids. Germline V gene data show CDR1 as SGDLS and CDR2 as YYNGEE. The CDR3 region is CASSVSTGPRTSGDLVEETQYF. The CDR3 bases are TGTGCCAGCAGCGTATCGACAGGGCCCCGGACTAGCGGGGATTTGGTTGAAGAGACCCAGTACTTC.

The table lists this clonotype with a few counts. This chain uses TRBV7-6 with TRBJ2-7, with 7 bases lining up with TRBD1. Trimming at V came to 1 base and at J to 0 bases, leaving 9 bases not matched to a gene. Germline CDR1 is SGHVS and CDR2 is FNYEAQ. The CDR3 is made up of 17 amino acids. The CDR3 DNA reads as TGTGCCAGCAGCTTAGGACCCGGGACAGCCTCCTCCTACGAGCAGTACTTC. Protein: CASSLGPGTASSYEQYF.

This clonotype showed up just a few times. V is TRBV2 and J is TRBJ2-7; TRBD1 matches 8 bases. The DNA end is a closer match to TRBJ2-5, so the J assignment may be wrong. Germline CDR1 and CDR2: SNHLY and FYNNEI. The CDR3 loop spans 13 amino acids. The CDR3 bases are TGTGCCAGCAGCGTTGGACAGGGAAAGACCCAGTACTTC. This translates into CASSVGQGKTQYF.

V usage is TRBV5-1 and J usage is TRBJ2-7; a weak D match, TRBD2 (6 bases). V dropped 2 bases and J dropped 7 bases, with 13 bases sitting between them. This CDR3 region has 13 residues. Germline CDR1 is SGHRS and CDR2 is YFSETQ. This chain's CDR3 is CASSFQEGNEQYF. In DNA form, the CDR3 reads TGCGCCAGCAGCTTCCAGGAGGGCAATGAGCAGTACTTC.

This clonotype was counted a few times. This chain joins TRBV20-1 and TRBJ2-4; 8 positions agree with TRBD2. The V segment lost 4 bases and the J segment 7 bases; nucleotides outside the gene matches: 9. The length of the CDR3 is 14 residues. CDR1 and CDR2 from the germline V gene are DFQATT and SNEGSKA (reference sequence). CDR3 residues: CSAKNGLAVNIQYF. The CDR3 nucleotides read TGCAGTGCTAAAAACGGACTAGCAGTCAACATTCAGTACTTC.

The rearrangement uses TRBV12-3 or TRBV12-4 and TRBJ1-4; D uncertain. The CDR3 spans 13 residues. Trimming stripped 3 bases from V and 7 bases from J, with 9 bases between. Here the CDR3 reads CASSFLGFEKLFF. In DNA, the CDR3 is TGTGCCAGCAGTTTCCTCGGCTTTGAAAAACTGTTTTTT.

V usage is TRBV20-1 and J usage is TRBJ2-3, with D hard to call. Germline CDR1 is DFQATT and CDR2 is SNEGSKA (reference sequence). Trimming stripped 3 bases from V and 0 bases from J, with 7 bases between. CDR3 length: 13 residues. The CDR3 nucleotides are TGCAGTGCTAGGTGGGCTAGCACAGATACGCAGTATTTT. Translation gives CSARWASTDTQYF.

The chain employs TRBV21-1 and TRBJ2-6; TRBD1 is the table's D call, not checked against the DNA. TRBV21-1 is a documented pseudogene. The CDR3 contains 17 residues. The CDR3 DNA reads as TGTGCCAGCAGCAAGGGACAGGGGGCGCAAGGGGCCAACGTCCTGACTTTC. Translation: CASSKGQGAQGANVLTF.

V is TRBV20-1 and J is TRBJ2-7; 14 bases fit TRBD2. The trim removed 2 bases at V and 5 bases at J, leaving 5 bases unmatched. The V gene's germline CDR1 is DFQATT and CDR2 SNEGSKA (reference sequence). This CDR3 has 15 residues. CDR3 DNA sequence: TGCAGTGCTAGACAGACTAGCGGGAGGGCCCACGAGCAGTACTTC. Translating it yields CSARQTSGRAHEQYF.

This clonotype has at least ten counts. The chain links TRBV29-1 to TRBJ2-6; D call uncertain. V gave up 7 bases and J gave up 1 base, with 5 bases separating them. CDR3 length: 12 residues. CDR1 and CDR2 (germline): SQVTM, ANQGSEA. CDR3 sequence reads: CSARSGANVLTF. The CDR3 nucleotides are TGCAGCGCTCGGTCTGGGGCCAACGTCCTGACTTTC.

In its sample, this clonotype was seen once. The chain is built from TRBV6-1 and TRBJ1-1; TRBD1 aligns across 10 bases. The CDR3 runs to 13 residues. Germline V CDR1 and CDR2: MNHNS, SASEGT. The V gene end was trimmed by 10 bases and the J gene end by 3 bases; junction bases not matched to a gene: 5. The CDR3, as DNA: TGTGCCACTAAGACAGGGGGCCACACTGAAGCTTTCTTT. It yields the protein CATKTGGHTEAFF.

This clonotype was seen at least ten times. The chain carries TRBV20-1 and TRBJ2-1; D possibly corresponds to TRBD2 (5 bases). CDR1 is DFQATT, CDR2 SNEGSKA, per germline (reference sequence). Trimming took off 2 bases at V and 0 bases at J, with 14 bases between the two ends. The CDR3 extends over 16 amino acids. The chain's CDR3 is CSARSPEAPSYNEQFF. CDR3 coding DNA: TGCAGTGCTAGAAGCCCGGAGGCCCCCTCCTACAATGAGCAGTTCTTC.

J is TRBJ2-1 and V is TRBV12-3 or TRBV12-4; D might be TRBD1 (8 bases). The V end was cut by 4 bases, the J end by 10 bases, with 20 bases between. The CDR3 has 15 residues. CDR3 loop: CASSSRGQAGGEQFF. CDR3 coding DNA: TGTGCCAGCAGTTCGCGGGGACAGGCCGGGGGGGAGCAGTTCTTC.

This clonotype occurred a few times. J is TRBJ2-7 and V is TRBV3-1; 10 positions agree with TRBD2. Germline values: CDR1 LGHDT, CDR2 YNNKEL (reference sequence). The CDR3 sequence is 15 residues long. V was pared by 1 base and J by 3 bases, with 3 bases of the junction left unmatched. CDR3 residues: CASSQASGSRYEQYF. The CDR3 DNA reads as TGTGCCAGCAGCCAAGCTAGCGGGAGTCGCTACGAGCAGTACTTC.

Ten or more counts support this clonotype. The chain employs TRBV5-1 and TRBJ2-3, with TRBD1 matching over 7 bases. Losses at the gene ends were 5 bases for V and 4 bases for J; bases not matched to a gene: 7. The germline V gene has CDR1 SGHRS and CDR2 YFSETQ. The CDR3 runs to 14 residues. This CDR3 reads CASRTGTSPDTQYF. Written as DNA, the CDR3 is TGCGCCAGCAGGACAGGGACCTCCCCAGATACGCAGTATTTT. The full variable domain, its missing parts supplied by reference TRBV5-1 and TRBJ2-3, is KAGVTQTPRYLIKTRGQQVTLSCSPISGHRSVSWYQQTPGQGLQFLFEYFSETQRNKGNFPGRFSGRQFSNSRSEMNVSTLELGDSALYLCASRTGTSPDTQYFGPGTRLTVL.

This sequence joins TRBV9 and TRBJ1-1; no clear D. The CDR3 has 13 amino acids. V lost 5 bases and J 1 base, leaving 9 bases between the germline ends. CDR1 is SGDLS, CDR2 YYNGEE, per germline. CDR3 sequence reads: CASSNEGNTEAFF. CDR3 sequence (DNA): TGTGCCAGCAGTAACGAGGGGAACACTGAAGCTTTCTTT.

This clonotype has a handful of counts. V gene TRBV5-1 combines with J gene TRBJ2-1; 7 bases align to TRBD1. The CDR3 length is 16 residues. Trimming removed 4 bases from V and 3 bases from J; junction bases left unmatched: 10. CDR1 is SGHRS, CDR2 YFSETQ, per germline. CDR3 residues: CASSLEGQGVYNEQFF. CDR3 coding DNA: TGCGCCAGCAGCCTGGAAGGCCAGGGGGTCTACAATGAGCAGTTCTTC.

The chain recombines TRBV19 with TRBJ1-6, with 7 bases lining up with TRBD1. Germline V CDR1 and CDR2: LNHDA, SQIVND (reference sequence). The CDR3 runs to 13 residues. V was clipped by 9 bases and J by 14 bases; unmatched bases: 13. The CDR3 DNA sequence: TGTGCCAGCAATGGACAGGCTGGGCAAACCCTCCACTTT. Protein product: CASNGQAGQTLHF.

The V gene is TRBV28, the J gene TRBJ1-1; 7 bases are shared with TRBD1. This CDR3 has 14 amino acids. V lost 2 bases, J lost 9 bases, and 9 bases stayed unmatched. The germline V gene has CDR1 MDHEN and CDR2 SYDVKM. The CDR3 loop reads CASSLAQGLRQAFF. The CDR3 coding sequence is TGTGCCAGCAGTTTAGCACAGGGGTTGCGGCAAGCTTTCTTT.

The chain joins TRBV6-1 to TRBJ2-7; D may be TRBD1 (6 bases). There are 13 residues in the CDR3. The V end was cut by 2 bases, the J end by 5 bases, with 10 bases between. CDR1 MNHNS and CDR2 SASEGT come from the germline V gene. The CDR3 DNA reads as TGTGCCAGCAGTGAACAGGGGAACCACGAGCAGTACTTC. Its protein is CASSEQGNHEQYF.

There are a few counts of this clonotype. The chain combines TRBV3-1 with TRBJ2-5; D is unclear. CDR1 is LGHDT, CDR2 YNNKEL, per germline (reference sequence). The CDR3 sequence is 14 residues long. The V gene lost 2 bases and the J gene lost 2 bases, with 9 bases spanning the gap. The CDR3 region is CASSQRQLQETQYF. CDR3 nucleotide sequence: TGTGCCAGCAGCCAAAGACAATTACAAGAGACCCAGTACTTC.